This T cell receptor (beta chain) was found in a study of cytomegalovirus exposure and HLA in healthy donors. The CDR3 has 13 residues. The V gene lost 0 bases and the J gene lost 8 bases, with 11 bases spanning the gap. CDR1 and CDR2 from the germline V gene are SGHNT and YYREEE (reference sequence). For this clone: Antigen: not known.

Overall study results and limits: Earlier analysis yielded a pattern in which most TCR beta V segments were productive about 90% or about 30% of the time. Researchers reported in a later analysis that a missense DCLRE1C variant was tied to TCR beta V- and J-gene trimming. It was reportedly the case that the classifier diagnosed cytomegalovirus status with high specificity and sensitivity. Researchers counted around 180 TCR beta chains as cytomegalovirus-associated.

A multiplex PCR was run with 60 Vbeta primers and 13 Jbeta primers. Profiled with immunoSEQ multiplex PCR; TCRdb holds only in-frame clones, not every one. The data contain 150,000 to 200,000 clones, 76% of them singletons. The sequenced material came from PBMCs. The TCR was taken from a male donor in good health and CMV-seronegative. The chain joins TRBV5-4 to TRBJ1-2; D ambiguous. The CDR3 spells CASSLGERMGYTF. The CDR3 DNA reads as TGTGCCAGCAGCTTGGGGGAGAGAATGGGCTACACCTTC.